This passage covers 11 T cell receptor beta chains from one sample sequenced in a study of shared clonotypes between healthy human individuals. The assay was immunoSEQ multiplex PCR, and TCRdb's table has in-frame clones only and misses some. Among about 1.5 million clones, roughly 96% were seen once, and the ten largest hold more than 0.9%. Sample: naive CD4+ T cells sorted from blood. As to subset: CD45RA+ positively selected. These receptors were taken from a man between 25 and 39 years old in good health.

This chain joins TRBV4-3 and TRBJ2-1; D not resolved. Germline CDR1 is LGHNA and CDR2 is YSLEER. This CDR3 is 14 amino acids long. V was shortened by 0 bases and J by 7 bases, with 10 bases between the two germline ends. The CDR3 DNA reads TGCGCCAGCAGCCAAGACCCCACCTCGAATGAGCAGTTCTTC. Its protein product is CASSQDPTSNEQFF.

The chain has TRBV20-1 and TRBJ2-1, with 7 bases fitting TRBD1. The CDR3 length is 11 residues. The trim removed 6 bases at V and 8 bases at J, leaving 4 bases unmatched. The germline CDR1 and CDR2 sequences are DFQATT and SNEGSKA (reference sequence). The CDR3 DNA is TGCAGTGCCAGTCAGGGGGATGAGCAGTTCTTC. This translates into CSASQGDEQFF.

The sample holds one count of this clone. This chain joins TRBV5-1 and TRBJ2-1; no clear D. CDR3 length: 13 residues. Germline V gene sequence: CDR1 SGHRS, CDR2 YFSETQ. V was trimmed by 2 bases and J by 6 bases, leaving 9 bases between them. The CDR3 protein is CASSFASVNEQFF. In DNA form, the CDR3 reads TGCGCCAGCAGCTTCGCGTCGGTCAATGAGCAGTTCTTC.

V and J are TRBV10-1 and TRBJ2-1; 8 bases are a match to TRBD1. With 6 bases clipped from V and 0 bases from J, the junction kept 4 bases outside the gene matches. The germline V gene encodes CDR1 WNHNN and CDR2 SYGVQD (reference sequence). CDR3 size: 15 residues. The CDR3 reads CASSRQGSSYNEQFF. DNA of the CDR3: TGCGCCAGCAGCCGACAGGGGAGCTCCTACAATGAGCAGTTCTTC.

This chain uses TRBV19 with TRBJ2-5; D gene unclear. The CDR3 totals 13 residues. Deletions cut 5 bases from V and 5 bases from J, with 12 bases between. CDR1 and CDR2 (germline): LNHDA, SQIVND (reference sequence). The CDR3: CASSLILFETQYF. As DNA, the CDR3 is TGTGCCAGTAGTTTAATACTGTTCGAGACCCAGTACTTC.

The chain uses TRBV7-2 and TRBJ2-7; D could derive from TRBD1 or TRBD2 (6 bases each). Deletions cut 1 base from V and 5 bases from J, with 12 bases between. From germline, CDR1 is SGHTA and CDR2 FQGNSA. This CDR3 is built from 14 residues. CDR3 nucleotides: TGTGCCAGCAGCTTAGACAGGGTAGCGGACGAGCAGTACTTC. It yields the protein CASSLDRVADEQYF. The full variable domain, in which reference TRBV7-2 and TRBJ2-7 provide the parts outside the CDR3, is GAGVSQSPSNKVTEKGKDVELRCDPISGHTALYWYRQSLGQGLEFLIYFQGNSAPDKSGLPSDRFSAERTGGSVSTLTIQRTQQEDSAVYLCASSLDRVADEQYFGPGTRLTVT.

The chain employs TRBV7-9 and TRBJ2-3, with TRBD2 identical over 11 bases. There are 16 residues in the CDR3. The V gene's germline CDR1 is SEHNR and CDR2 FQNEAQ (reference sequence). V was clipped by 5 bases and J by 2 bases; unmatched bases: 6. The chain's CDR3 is CASSPTGLADTDTQYF. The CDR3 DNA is TGTGCCAGCAGCCCGACGGGACTAGCGGACACAGATACGCAGTATTTT.

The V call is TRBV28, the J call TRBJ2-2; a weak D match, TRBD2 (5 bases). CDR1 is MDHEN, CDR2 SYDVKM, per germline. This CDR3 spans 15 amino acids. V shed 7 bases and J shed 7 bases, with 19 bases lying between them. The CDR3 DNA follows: TGTGCCAGCAAGGTCGCGTCGCCCAGCGGCGGGGAGCTGTTTTTT. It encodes CASKVASPSGGELFF. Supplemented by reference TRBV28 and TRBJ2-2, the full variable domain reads DVKVTQSSRYLVKRTGEKVFLECVQDMDHENMFWYRQDPGLGLRLIYFSYDVKMKEKGDIPEGYSVSREKKERFSLILESASTNQTSMYLCASKVASPSGGELFFGEGSRLTVL.

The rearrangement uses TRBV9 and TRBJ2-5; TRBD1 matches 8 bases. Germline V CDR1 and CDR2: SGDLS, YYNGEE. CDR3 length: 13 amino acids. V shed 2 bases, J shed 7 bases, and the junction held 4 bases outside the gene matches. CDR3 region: CASSVDRERTQYF. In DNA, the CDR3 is TGTGCCAGCAGCGTGGACAGGGAAAGGACCCAGTACTTC.

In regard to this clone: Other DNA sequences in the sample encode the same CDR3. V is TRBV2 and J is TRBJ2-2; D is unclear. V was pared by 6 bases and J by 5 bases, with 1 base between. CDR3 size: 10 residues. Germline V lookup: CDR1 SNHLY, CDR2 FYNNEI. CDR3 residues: CASRTGELFF. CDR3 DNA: TGTGCCAGCAGAACCGGGGAGCTGTTTTTT.

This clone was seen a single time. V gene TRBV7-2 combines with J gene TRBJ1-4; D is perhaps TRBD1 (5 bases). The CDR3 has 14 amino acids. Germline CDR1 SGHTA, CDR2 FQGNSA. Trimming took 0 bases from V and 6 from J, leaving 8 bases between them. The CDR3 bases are TGTGCCAGCAGCTTAGCTGGGGGTGATGAAAAACTGTTTTTT. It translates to CASSLAGGDEKLFF.